This T cell receptor beta chain was sequenced in a study of cytomegalovirus exposure and HLA in healthy donors. Turning to the study itself: Some 200 million T cells yielded over 90 million unique TCR beta sequences in earlier analysis. The study, taken as a whole, reports: In vitro assays verified that three CMV-associated chains recognized CMV antigens specifically.

The PCR was carried out with 60 Vbeta primers and 13 Jbeta primers. TCRdb's copy holds only in-frame clones and misses some; the assay was immunoSEQ multiplex PCR. The sample holds about 160,000 clones, approximately 88% seen once. Note on this clone: Its specificity is not known.

The clonotype comes from a boy aged 2 to 10 in good health and CMV-seronegative. What was sequenced was PBMCs.

The CDR3 sequence is CASSETSGGATQYF. DNA for the CDR3: TGTGCCAGCAGCGAGACTAGCGGGGGAGCTACGCAGTATTTT. J is TRBJ2-3 and V is TRBV6-4; 12 bases fit TRBD2. Trimming at V came to 6 bases and at J to 8 bases, leaving 6 bases not matched to a gene. Germline V gene data show CDR1 as MRHNA and CDR2 as SNTAGT. This CDR3 is 14 amino acids long.